Described below is a single TCR beta chain sequence and its context. The table came from immunoSEQ multiplex PCR; TCRdb's copy has only in-frame clones and leaves some out. The sample records about 110,000 clones, roughly 90% being singletons. These data belong to a study of identifying expanded T cells in peripheral blood. Trimming cost V 3 bases and J 1 base; bases outside gene matches: 4. The CDR3 contains 17 residues. Germline lookup yields CDR1 ENHRY and CDR2 SYGVKD. This clonotype was obtained from a person aged 18 to 69 in good health. Material for sequencing was blood. The genes are TRBV10-3 and TRBJ2-1; 12 bases match TRBD2. CDR3 protein: CAISDTLAGGSYNEQFF. Written as DNA, the CDR3 is TGTGCCATCAGTGATACACTAGCGGGGGGTTCCTACAATGAGCAGTTCTTC.